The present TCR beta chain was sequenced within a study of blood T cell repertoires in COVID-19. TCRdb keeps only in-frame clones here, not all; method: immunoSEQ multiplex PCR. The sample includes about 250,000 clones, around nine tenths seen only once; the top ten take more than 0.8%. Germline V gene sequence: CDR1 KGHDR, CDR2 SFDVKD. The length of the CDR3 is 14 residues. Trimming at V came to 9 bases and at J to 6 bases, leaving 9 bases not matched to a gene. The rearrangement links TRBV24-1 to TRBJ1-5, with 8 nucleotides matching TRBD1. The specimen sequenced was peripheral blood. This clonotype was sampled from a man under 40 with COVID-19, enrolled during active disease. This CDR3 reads CATRQGRICQPQHF. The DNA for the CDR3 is TGTGCCACCCGACAGGGGCGTATCTGTCAGCCCCAGCATTTT.